The 9 T cell receptor beta chains reported below all come from one sample, sequenced in a study of CD8+CD57+ T cells in acquired aplastic anemia. Patients picked for sequencing had shown CD8+CD57+ cell expansion detected by flow cytometry. Profiling that covered TCR beta VDJ and CDR3 relied on genomic DNA as its template. Each CDR3 protein is one row after TCRdb ran MiXCR on the reads. The repertoire includes about 180,000 distinct CDR3 sequences, 48% of them detected once, and 13% sits in the top ten. The sample comprised sorted CD4+, CD8+, or CD8+CD57+ T cells (not recorded which) from PBMCs. The receptors originated from a human donor with aplastic anemia.

This chain uses TRBV29-1 with TRBJ2-7; the D is unclear. Germline lookup yields CDR1 SQVTM and CDR2 ANQGSEA. The CDR3 length is 14 residues. The V gene lost 8 bases and the J gene lost 5 bases, with 22 bases spanning the gap. CDR3 amino acids: CSSYSGPGAHEQYF. The CDR3 nucleotides read TGCAGCAGTTACTCCGGCCCAGGAGCCCACGAGCAGTACTTC.

The chain is built from TRBV29-1 and TRBJ2-3; D not certain. The CDR3 runs 14 residues. Between the trimmed V and J ends, which lost 3 bases and 4 bases, there was a span of 14 bases. The V gene's germline CDR1 is SQVTM and CDR2 ANQGSEA. CDR3 amino acids: CSVDGRHGADTQYF. The DNA of the CDR3 is TGCAGCGTTGACGGTCGTCATGGCGCAGATACGCAGTATTTT.

On this clonotype itself: A much larger clone differs from this one at a single base, so this may be a read error. J is TRBJ2-2 and V is TRBV11-2; 16 bases fit TRBD2. The germline gives CDR1 SGHAT, CDR2 FQNNGV. The length of the CDR3 is 18 residues. CDR3 protein: CASSKGTSGGARAGEPFF. The CDR3, as DNA: TGTGCCAGCAGCAAAGGGACTAGCGGGGGGGCTAGGGCCGGGGAGCCGTTTTTT.

This clonotype was counted a single time. This chain links TRBV7-8 with TRBJ1-4; 7 bases agree with TRBD1. Germline values: CDR1 SGHVS, CDR2 FQNEAQ. V shed 0 bases, J shed 8 bases, and the junction held 9 bases outside the gene matches. The CDR3 contains 16 residues. CDR3 in amino acids: CASSLAPAGTAEKLFF. Written as DNA, the CDR3 is TGTGCCAGCAGCTTAGCCCCCGCCGGGACAGCCGAAAAACTGTTTTTT.

Only a few counts were recorded for this clonotype. This chain links TRBV20-1 with TRBJ1-1; 12 bases fit TRBD1. Germline V lookup: CDR1 DFQATT, CDR2 SNEGSKA (reference sequence). Losses at the gene ends were 5 bases for V and 11 bases for J; bases not matched to a gene: 9. The CDR3 has 13 residues. CDR3 loop: CSASAGQGAWAFF. As DNA, the CDR3 is TGCAGTGCTTCCGCGGGACAGGGGGCTTGGGCTTTCTTT.

The V gene is TRBV7-8, the J gene TRBJ1-1, with a possible D match to TRBD1 (5 bases). Germline assignment: CDR1 SGHVS and CDR2 FQNEAQ. This CDR3 comprises 16 residues. Deletions cut 4 bases from V and 0 bases from J, with 15 bases between. The CDR3 region is CASSYSPGTVNTEAFF. For the CDR3, the DNA is TGTGCCAGCAGCTACAGCCCCGGGACGGTGAACACTGAAGCTTTCTTT. The complete variable domain, with remaining parts taken from reference TRBV7-8 and TRBJ1-1, reads GAGVSQSPRYKVAKRGQDVALRCDPISGHVSLFWYQQALGQGPEFLTYFQNEAQLDKSGLPSDRFFAERPEGSVSTLKIQRTQQEDSAVYLCASSYSPGTVNTEAFFGQGTRLTVV.

This clonotype was counted many times. This chain links TRBV7-9 with TRBJ2-7, with TRBD2 as a possible D gene (6 bases). V shed 5 bases and J shed 2 bases, with 16 bases lying between them. The V gene's germline CDR1 is SEHNR and CDR2 FQNEAQ (reference sequence). This CDR3 has 15 residues. In DNA, the CDR3 is TGTGCCAGCAGCCCGATAAGTAGCGGCACCTACGAGCAGTACTTC. Translation: CASSPISSGTYEQYF.

This clonotype has at least ten counts. CDR3 residues: CASSQVWGTGELFF. The DNA for the CDR3 is TGTGCCAGCAGCCAAGTTTGGGGTACCGGGGAGCTGTTTTTT. The chain has TRBV14 and TRBJ2-2; no firm D call. The V gene's germline CDR1 is SGHDN and CDR2 FVKESK. V lost 1 base and J lost 5, with 8 bases in between. The CDR3 is 14 residues long.

This clonotype has at least ten counts. This rearrangement joins TRBV27 to TRBJ2-7; D is tentatively TRBD1 or TRBD2 (5 bases each). Germline loops: CDR1 MNHEY, CDR2 SMNVEV (reference sequence). The CDR3 is 12 residues long. Trimming took 4 bases from V and 2 from J, leaving 6 bases between them. CDR3 nucleotide sequence: TGTGCCAGCAGTTCGGGGCCCTACGAGCAGTACTTC. Translation gives CASSSGPYEQYF.